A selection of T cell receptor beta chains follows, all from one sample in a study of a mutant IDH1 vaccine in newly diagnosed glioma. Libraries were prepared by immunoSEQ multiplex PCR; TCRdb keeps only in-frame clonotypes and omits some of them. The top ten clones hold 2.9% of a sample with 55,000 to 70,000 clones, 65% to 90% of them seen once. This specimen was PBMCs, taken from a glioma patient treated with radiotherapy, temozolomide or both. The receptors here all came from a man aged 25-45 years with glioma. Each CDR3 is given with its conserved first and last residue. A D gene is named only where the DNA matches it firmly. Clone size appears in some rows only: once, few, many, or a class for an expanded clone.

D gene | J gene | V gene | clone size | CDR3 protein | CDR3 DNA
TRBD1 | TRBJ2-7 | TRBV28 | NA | CASSSRTGLYEQYF | TGTGCCAGCAGTTCCCGGACAGGACTCTACGAGCAGTACTTC
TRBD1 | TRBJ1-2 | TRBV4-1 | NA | CASSQYGTGGAMDYGYTF | TGCGCCAGCAGCCAGTACGGGACAGGGGGCGCGATGGACTATGGCTACACCTTC
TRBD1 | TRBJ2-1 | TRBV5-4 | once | CASSLSGTDNEQFF | TGTGCCAGCAGCTTGTCCGGGACAGACAATGAGCAGTTCTTC
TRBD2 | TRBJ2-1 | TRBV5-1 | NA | CASSHRLAGEHNEQFF | TGCGCCAGCAGCCACCGACTAGCGGGGGAACACAATGAGCAGTTCTTC
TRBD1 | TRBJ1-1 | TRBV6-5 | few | CASRNRGSTEAFF | TGTGCCAGCAGAAACAGGGGGAGTACTGAAGCTTTCTTT
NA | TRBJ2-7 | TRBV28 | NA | CASRNLYEQYF | TGTGCCAGCAGGAACTTATACGAGCAGTACTTC
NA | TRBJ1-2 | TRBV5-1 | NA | CASSLGGNYGYTF | TGCGCCAGCAGCTTGGGGGGCAACTATGGCTACACCTTC
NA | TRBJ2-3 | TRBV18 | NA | CASSPPRGPRTDTQYF | TGTGCCAGCTCACCACCGCGGGGGCCCCGCACAGATACGCAGTATTTT
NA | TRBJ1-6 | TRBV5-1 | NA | CASSLGPINSPLHF | TGCGCCAGCAGCTTGGGTCCGATTAATTCACCCCTCCACTTT
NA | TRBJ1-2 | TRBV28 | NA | CASSLLPMGGNYGYTF | TGTGCCAGCAGTTTGTTACCGATGGGAGGAAACTATGGCTACACCTTC
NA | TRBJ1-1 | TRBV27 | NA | CASRARTDLNTEAFF | TGTGCCAGCAGAGCTCGGACAGATCTGAACACTGAAGCTTTCTTT
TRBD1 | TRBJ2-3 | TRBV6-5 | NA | CASRGQGYTDTQYF | TGTGCCAGCAGGGGACAGGGATACACAGATACGCAGTATTTT
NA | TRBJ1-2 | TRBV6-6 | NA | CASSYSGSTGHGYTF | TGTGCCAGCAGTTATTCGGGGTCAACAGGTCATGGCTACACCTTC
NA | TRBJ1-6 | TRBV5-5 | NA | CASSLLLGPTGYNSPLHF | TGTGCCAGCAGCTTGTTGTTAGGTCCCACCGGTTATAATTCACCCCTCCACTTT
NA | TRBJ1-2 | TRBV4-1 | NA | CASSQDRAHYGYTF | TGCGCCAGCAGCCAAGACAGGGCTCACTATGGCTACACCTTC
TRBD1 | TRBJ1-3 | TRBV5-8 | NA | CASSLGRGNGNTIYF | TGTGCCAGCAGCTTGGGCAGGGGGAATGGAAACACCATATATTTT
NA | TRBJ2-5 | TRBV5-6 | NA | CASSFRARGETQYF | TGTGCCAGCAGCTTCCGGGCCCGAGGGGAGACCCAGTACTTC
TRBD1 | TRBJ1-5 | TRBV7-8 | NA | CASSASGQGFFLIQPQHF | TGTGCCAGCAGCGCCTCGGGACAGGGTTTTTTTTTAATTCAGCCCCAGCATTTT
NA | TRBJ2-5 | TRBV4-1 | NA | CASSQDRNSGETQYF | TGCGCCAGCAGCCAAGATCGGAATAGCGGAGAGACCCAGTACTTC
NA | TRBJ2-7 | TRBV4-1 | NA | CASSHQDQSYEQYF | TGCGCCAGCAGCCATCAGGACCAATCCTACGAGCAGTACTTC
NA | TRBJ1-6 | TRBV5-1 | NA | CASSLERNSPLHF | TGCGCCAGCAGCTTGGAGAGGAATTCACCCCTCCACTTT
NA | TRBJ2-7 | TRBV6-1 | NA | CASSSQPYF | TGTGCCAGCAGTTCACAGCCGTACTTC
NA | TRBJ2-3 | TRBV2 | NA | CASRPGGTDTQYF | TGTGCCAGCAGGCCGGGGGGCACAGATACGCAGTATTTT
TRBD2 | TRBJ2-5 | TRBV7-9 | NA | CASSLGTSGGAGETQYF | TGTGCCAGCAGCCTCGGGACTAGCGGGGGGGCTGGGGAGACCCAGTACTTC
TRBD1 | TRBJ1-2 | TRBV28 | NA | CASSLGTGSYGYTF | TGTGCCAGCAGTTTGGGGACAGGGTCCTATGGCTACACCTTC
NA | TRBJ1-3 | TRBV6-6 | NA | CASSHYRALSGNTIYF | TGTGCCAGCAGTCACTACAGGGCTCTCTCTGGAAACACCATATATTTT
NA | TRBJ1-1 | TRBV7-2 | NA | CASSLRAEMNTEAFF | TGTGCCAGCAGCTTACGGGCGGAGATGAACACTGAAGCTTTCTTT
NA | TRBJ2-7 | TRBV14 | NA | CASSLDGTRTYEQYF | TGTGCCAGCAGCCTAGACGGGACACGAACCTACGAGCAGTACTTC
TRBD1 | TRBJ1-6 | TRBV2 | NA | CASMTGGNSPLHF | TGTGCCAGCATGACAGGGGGAAATTCACCCCTCCACTTT
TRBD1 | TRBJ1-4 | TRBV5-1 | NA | CASSLAGQGHEKLFF | TGCGCCAGCAGCTTGGCGGGACAGGGTCATGAAAAACTGTTTTTT
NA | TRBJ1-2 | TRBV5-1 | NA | CASSNPQRLVSGYTF | TGCGCCAGCAGCAACCCACAGAGGCTCGTTAGCGGCTACACCTTC
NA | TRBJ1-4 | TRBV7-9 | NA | CASSFLVGATNEKLFF | TGTGCCAGCAGCTTCCTGGTCGGAGCAACTAATGAAAAACTGTTTTTT
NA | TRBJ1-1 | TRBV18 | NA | CASSPRGNTEAFF | TGTGCCAGCTCACCCAGGGGGAACACTGAAGCTTTCTTT
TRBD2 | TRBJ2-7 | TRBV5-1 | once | CASSLGTSGGAYEQYF | TGCGCCAGCAGCTTAGGGACTAGCGGGGGAGCCTACGAGCAGTACTTC
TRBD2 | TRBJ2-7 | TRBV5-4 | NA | CASSLRSLAGGPAYEQYF | TGTGCCAGCAGCTTGAGGTCGCTAGCGGGGGGCCCCGCCTACGAGCAGTACTTC
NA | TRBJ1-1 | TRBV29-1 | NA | CSVSTGMNTEAFF | TGCAGCGTCTCCACAGGGATGAACACTGAAGCTTTCTTT
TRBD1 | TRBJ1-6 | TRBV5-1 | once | CASSSRQGEDNSPLHF | TGCGCCAGCAGCTCCAGACAGGGGGAGGATAATTCACCCCTCCACTTT
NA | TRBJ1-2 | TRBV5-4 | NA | CATARQGPNYGYTF | TGTGCCACGGCCCGGCAGGGACCTAACTATGGCTACACCTTC
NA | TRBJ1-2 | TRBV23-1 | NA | CASSQRPGRATKANYGYTF | TGCGCCAGCAGTCAACGCCCGGGCAGGGCAACCAAGGCGAACTATGGCTACACCTTC
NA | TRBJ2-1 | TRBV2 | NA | CASSVRAYNEQFF | TGTGCCAGCAGCGTCAGAGCCTACAATGAGCAGTTCTTC
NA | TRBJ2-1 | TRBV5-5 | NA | CASSLGGLYNEQFF | TGTGCCAGCAGCTTAGGGGGGCTCTACAATGAGCAGTTCTTC